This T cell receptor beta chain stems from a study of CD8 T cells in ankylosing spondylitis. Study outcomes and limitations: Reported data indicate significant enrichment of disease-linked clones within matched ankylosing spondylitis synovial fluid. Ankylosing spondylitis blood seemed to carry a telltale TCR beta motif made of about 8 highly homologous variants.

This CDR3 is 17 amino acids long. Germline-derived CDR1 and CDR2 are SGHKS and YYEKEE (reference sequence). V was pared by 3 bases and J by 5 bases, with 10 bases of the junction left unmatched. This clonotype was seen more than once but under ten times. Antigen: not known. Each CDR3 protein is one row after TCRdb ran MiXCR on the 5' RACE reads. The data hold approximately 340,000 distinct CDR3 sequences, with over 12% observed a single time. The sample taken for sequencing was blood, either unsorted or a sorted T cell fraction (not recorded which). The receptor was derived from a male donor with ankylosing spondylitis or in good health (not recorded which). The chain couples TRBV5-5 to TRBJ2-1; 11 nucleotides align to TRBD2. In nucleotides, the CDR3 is TGTGCCAGCAGCTCCACTACCACTAGCGGGGGCAACAATGAGCAGTTCTTC. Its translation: CASSSTTTSGGNNEQFF.